The TCR beta chain described here comes from a study of T-cell memory formation after mild COVID-19. This clonotype showed up many times. TCRdb ran MiXCR on the 5' RACE reads and lists one entry per CDR3 protein. The table lists about 84,000 distinct CDR3 sequences, roughly 13% of them singletons, with 25% to 35% in the top ten. V was clipped by 5 bases and J by 10 bases, with 15 bases between them. Germline CDR1 and CDR2: SGHTA and FQGNSA. CDR3 size: 13 residues. The chain combines TRBV7-2 with TRBJ2-1, with D perhaps matching TRBD2 (6 bases). The sequencing input was PBMCs or a T cell subset sorted from them (not recorded which). This receptor was identified in an adult woman who had mild COVID-19 (a few samples of this study predate the infection). Cell type and time point are not known. The CDR3 nucleotides are TGTGCCAGCAGCCTCACTAGCTTATGGGAGCAGTTCTTC. It specifies CASSLTSLWEQFF.